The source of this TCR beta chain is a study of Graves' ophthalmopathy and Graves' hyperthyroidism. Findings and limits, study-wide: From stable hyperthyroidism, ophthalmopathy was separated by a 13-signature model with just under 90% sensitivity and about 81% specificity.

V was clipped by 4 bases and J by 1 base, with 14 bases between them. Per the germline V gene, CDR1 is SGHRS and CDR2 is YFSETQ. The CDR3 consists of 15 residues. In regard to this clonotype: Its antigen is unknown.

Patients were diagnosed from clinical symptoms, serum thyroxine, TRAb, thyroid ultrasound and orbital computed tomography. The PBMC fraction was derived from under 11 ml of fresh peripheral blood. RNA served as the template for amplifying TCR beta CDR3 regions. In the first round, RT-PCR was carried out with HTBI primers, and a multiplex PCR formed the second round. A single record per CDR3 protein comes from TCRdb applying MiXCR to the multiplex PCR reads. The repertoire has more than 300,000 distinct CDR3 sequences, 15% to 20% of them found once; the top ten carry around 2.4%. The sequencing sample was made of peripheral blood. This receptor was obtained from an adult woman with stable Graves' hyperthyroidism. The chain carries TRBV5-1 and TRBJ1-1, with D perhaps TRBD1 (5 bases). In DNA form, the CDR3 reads TGCGCCAGCAGCACATACGGGGGTACGAACACTGAAGCTTTCTTT. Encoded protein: CASSTYGGTNTEAFF.